This T cell receptor (beta chain) originates from a study of monozygotic twins with inflammatory bowel disease. Germline lookup yields CDR1 PRHDT and CDR2 FYEKMQ (reference sequence). The CDR3 runs to 15 residues. After re-calling the 5' RACE reads, TCRdb lists one entry per CDR3 protein, DNA absent. This sample carries around 220,000 distinct CDR3 sequences, with roughly 8% going to the ten biggest clones. This receptor was obtained from a human donor with ulcerative colitis or Crohn's disease, or a healthy co-twin of an affected twin (not recorded which). The specimen was blood. The chain is built from TRBV13 and TRBJ2-1; TCRdb names TRBD1, which stays unverified in the absence of DNA. The CDR3 loop is CASSSLSQGGDEQFF.